This paragraph reports one T cell receptor (beta chain). It lacks a known antigen. Base qualities are missing; no much larger clone stands one base away. The data belong to a study of blood T cell repertoires in COVID-19 (dated by TCRdb to 2020 to 2021). In terms of the full investigation: The collaborator samples originated in the United States, Italy and Spain and spanned the acute and convalescent phases of COVID-19. The prospective study material was composed of cDNA or gDNA derived from T cells, B-cell-depleted T cells, or PBMCs. The dataset comprised deeply sampled blood TCRbeta repertoires from subjects exposed to, actively infected with, or recovered from COVID-19. The repertoires were released in a freely available public database intended as a resource for research on the immune response to SARS-CoV-2. Samples came from the ongoing ImmuneRACE study (first 160 participants) plus 1,254 subjects from 6 global collaborators. The sample metadata nearly always contained a de-identified subject ID, COVID-19 status, age in years and sex. Where available, HLA class I and class II types were obtained from metadata supplied by the sample provider rather than from assay-based typing. Results the study describes overall, beyond this receptor: Clinical and demographic metadata were provided uncurated, with the amount varying by source and participant.

TCRbeta CDR3 regions were amplified from genomic DNA by means of the immunoSEQ Assay, a bias-controlled multiplex PCR. The source study handled its data this way. Nucleated cell counts per sample were estimated from amplification of reference gene primers within the assay. To quantify the absolute abundance of each unique TCRbeta CDR3 rearrangement, sequence reads were collapsed and filtered. For each sample, productive Simpson clonality was calculated as the square root of Simpson's diversity index across productive rearrangements. TCRdb took this table from immuneACCESS and kept in-frame rearrangements with V and J called. Such tables lack part of the clones; where checked against another copy, unresolved V genes explain under half of the gap, and the rest is unexplained. The V and J calls and clone size come from that table; D and trimming were worked out from the DNA. This sample is represented by around 94,000 clones; 80% to 95% of them were singletons. Jointly, the top ten make up more than 1.5% of the sample.

Germline trimming amounts to 5 bases on V and 4 bases on J, with 9 as the count of junction bases outside the gene matches. Via the germline V gene (reference sequence), CDR1 is PRHDT and CDR2 FYEKMQ. Its CDR3 holds 15 amino acids, cysteine through phenylalanine. Of the read, only the CDR3 DNA is kept; its 45 bases are in frame from base 1. One collaborating source in Seattle enrolled patients while the patients were actively infected and followed the patients over time throughout the course of disease. Collaborating institutions collected whole blood in K2EDTA tubes following their own protocols. For TCRbeta analysis, collaborator samples were shipped as frozen whole blood, as isolated PBMCs, or as DNA extracted from either sample type.

The TCR was taken from a woman between 50 and 59 years old with COVID-19, enrolled during active disease. Sequencing used peripheral blood. The chain is assembled from TRBV13 and TRBJ1-2, with 8 bases matching TRBD1. The nucleotide sequence is TGTGCCAGCAGCCTCACCGGGACAGGCTTCTATGGCTACACCTTC. This translates into CASSLTGTGFYGYTF. Where the CDR3 stops, the reference TRBV13 and TRBJ1-2 genes take over; the full variable domain is AAGVIQSPRHLIKEKRETATLKCYPIPRHDTVYWYQQGPGQDPQFLISFYEKMQSDKGSIPDRFSAQQFSDYHSELNMSSLELGDSALYFCASSLTGTGFYGYTFGSGTRLTVV.